Included here is one TCR beta chain sequence, with context. The data stem from a study of blood T cell repertoires in COVID-19. Measured with immunoSEQ multiplex PCR; TCRdb has only the in-frame clones, and not every one. The profile shows roughly 200,000 clones, about 82% of them singletons. The germline V and J ends were trimmed by 2 bases and 2 bases, with 19 bases remaining between them. This CDR3 is built from 18 residues. Germline V CDR1 and CDR2: MGHRA, YSYEKL. The sequencing input was PBMCs or T cells enriched from blood (not recorded which). This sequence joins TRBV4-1 and TRBJ1-3; D might be TRBD1 (6 bases). The sequence was collected from a middle-aged man with acute COVID-19. The CDR3 loop reads CASSQPGQSALAGNTIYF. Here the CDR3 DNA reads TGCGCCAGCAGCCAACCTGGACAGTCCGCTCTCGCTGGAAACACCATATATTTT.